A selection of T cell receptor beta chains follows, all from one sample in a study of shared clonotypes between healthy human individuals. TCRdb keeps only in-frame clones here, not all; method: immunoSEQ multiplex PCR. The sample holds approximately 1.4 million clones, 98% seen once. The sample taken for sequencing was naive CD4+ T cells sorted from blood. The receptors shown here come from a man aged 25 to 45 in good health. The CDR3 runs from the conserved cysteine through the conserved F or W. The order of the fields is V gene, D gene, clone size, CDR3 length, J gene, CDR3 DNA, CDR3 protein. A D gene is named only where the DNA matches it firmly. Not all rows give a size; the values are once, few, many and, for expanded clones, a class.

v_gene: TRBV6-5
d_gene: .
abundance: .
len: 11
j_gene: TRBJ2-2
CDR3nt: TGTGCCAGCAGCTTTGAAGGGGAGCTGTTTTTT
CDR3aa: CASSFEGELFF

v_gene: TRBV2
d_gene: .
abundance: .
len: 16
j_gene: TRBJ2-1
CDR3nt: TGTGCCAGCAGGGGGTTCTACAGCCCCCTCTCCAATGAGCAGTTCTTC
CDR3aa: CASRGFYSPLSNEQFF

v_gene: TRBV30
d_gene: TRBD1
abundance: .
len: 14
j_gene: TRBJ1-3
CDR3nt: TGTGCCTGGAAGGCGACAGGGCAAGGAAACACCATATATTTT
CDR3aa: CAWKATGQGNTIYF

v_gene: TRBV5-5
d_gene: .
abundance: .
len: 11
j_gene: TRBJ2-2
CDR3nt: TGTGCCAGCACAGACACCGGGGAGCTGTTTTTT
CDR3aa: CASTDTGELFF

v_gene: TRBV6-5
d_gene: .
abundance: .
len: 15
j_gene: TRBJ2-6
CDR3nt: TGTGCCAGCAGTTACTCGTGGGCTGGGGCCAACGTCCTGACTTTC
CDR3aa: CASSYSWAGANVLTF

v_gene: TRBV28
d_gene: TRBD1
abundance: .
len: 15
j_gene: TRBJ1-2
CDR3nt: TGTGCCAGCAGCATGGACAGGGGGCTCTTCTATGGCTACACCTTC
CDR3aa: CASSMDRGLFYGYTF

v_gene: TRBV5-6
d_gene: TRBD1
abundance: .
len: 14
j_gene: TRBJ1-5
CDR3nt: TGTGCCAGCAGCTTATACAGGGGGAATCAGCCCCAGCATTTT
CDR3aa: CASSLYRGNQPQHF

v_gene: TRBV30
d_gene: .
abundance: .
len: 13
j_gene: TRBJ2-2
CDR3nt: TGTGCCTGTTCTTGGGGGGCAGCCGGGGAGCTGTTTTTT
CDR3aa: CACSWGAAGELFF

v_gene: TRBV29-1
d_gene: .
abundance: .
len: 13
j_gene: TRBJ2-7
CDR3nt: TGCAGCGTTGTAAGAGGAGGTGTGAACGAGCAGTACTTC
CDR3aa: CSVVRGGVNEQYF

v_gene: TRBV6-1
d_gene: .
abundance: .
len: 12
j_gene: TRBJ2-7
CDR3nt: TGTGCCAGCATGGGGGGGCTCTACGAGCAGTACTTC
CDR3aa: CASMGGLYEQYF

v_gene: TRBV6-5
d_gene: .
abundance: once
len: 15
j_gene: TRBJ2-3
CDR3nt: TGTGCCAGCAGTTATATGGCGAGGGGGTCGGATACGCAGTATTTT
CDR3aa: CASSYMARGSDTQYF

v_gene: TRBV9
d_gene: TRBD2
abundance: once
len: 15
j_gene: TRBJ2-1
CDR3nt: TGTGCCAGCAGCGTTAGCGGGAAGGACCACAATGAGCAGTTCTTC
CDR3aa: CASSVSGKDHNEQFF

v_gene: TRBV28
d_gene: TRBD1
abundance: .
len: 15
j_gene: TRBJ2-5
CDR3nt: TGTGCCAGCAGGAAACAGGGGGCTGGGGCAGAGACCCAGTACTTC
CDR3aa: CASRKQGAGAETQYF